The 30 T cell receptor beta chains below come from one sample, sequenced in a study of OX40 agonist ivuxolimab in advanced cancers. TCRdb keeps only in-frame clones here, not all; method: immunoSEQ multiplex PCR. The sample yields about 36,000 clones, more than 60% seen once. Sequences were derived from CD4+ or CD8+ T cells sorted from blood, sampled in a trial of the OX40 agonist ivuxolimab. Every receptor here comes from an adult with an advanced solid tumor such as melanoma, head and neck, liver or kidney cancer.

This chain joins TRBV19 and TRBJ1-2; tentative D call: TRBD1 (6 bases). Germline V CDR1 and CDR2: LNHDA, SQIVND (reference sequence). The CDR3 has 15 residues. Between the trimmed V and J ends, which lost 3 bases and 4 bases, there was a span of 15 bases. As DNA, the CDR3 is TGTGCCAGTAGTATGGGGACGGACAGTTCCTATGGCTACACCTTC. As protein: CASSMGTDSSYGYTF.

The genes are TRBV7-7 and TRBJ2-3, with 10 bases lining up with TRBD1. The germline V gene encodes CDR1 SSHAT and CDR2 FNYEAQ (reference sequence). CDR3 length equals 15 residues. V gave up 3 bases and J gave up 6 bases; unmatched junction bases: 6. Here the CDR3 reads CASSFGTGASDTQYF. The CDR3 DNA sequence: TGTGCCAGCAGCTTCGGGACAGGGGCATCTGATACGCAGTATTTT.

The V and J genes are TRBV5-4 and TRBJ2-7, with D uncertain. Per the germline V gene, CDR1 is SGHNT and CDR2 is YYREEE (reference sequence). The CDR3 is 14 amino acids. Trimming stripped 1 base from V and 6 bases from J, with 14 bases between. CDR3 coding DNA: TGTGCCAGCAGCTTGAAGAATTCGGGCGGCGAGCAGTACTTC. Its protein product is CASSLKNSGGEQYF.

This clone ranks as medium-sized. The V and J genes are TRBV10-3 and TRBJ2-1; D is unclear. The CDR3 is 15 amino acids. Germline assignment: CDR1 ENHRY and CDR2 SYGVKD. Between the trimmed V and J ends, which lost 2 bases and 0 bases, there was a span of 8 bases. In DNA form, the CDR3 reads TGTGCCATCAGTGAGGGGGTCGACTCCTACAATGAGCAGTTCTTC. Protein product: CAISEGVDSYNEQFF.

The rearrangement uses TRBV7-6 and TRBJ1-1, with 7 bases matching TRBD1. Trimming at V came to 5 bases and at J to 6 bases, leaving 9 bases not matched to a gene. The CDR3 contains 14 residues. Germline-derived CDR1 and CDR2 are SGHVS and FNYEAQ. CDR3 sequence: CASSRTGDWAEAFF. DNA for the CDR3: TGTGCCAGCAGCCGAACAGGGGACTGGGCTGAAGCTTTCTTT.

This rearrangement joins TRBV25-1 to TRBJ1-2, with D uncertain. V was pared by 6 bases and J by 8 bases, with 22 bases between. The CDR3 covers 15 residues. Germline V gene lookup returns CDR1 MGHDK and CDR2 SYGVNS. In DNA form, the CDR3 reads TGTGCCAGCAGAGAAACGGGTCGTCAAGATTTGGGCTACACCTTC. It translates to CASRETGRQDLGYTF.

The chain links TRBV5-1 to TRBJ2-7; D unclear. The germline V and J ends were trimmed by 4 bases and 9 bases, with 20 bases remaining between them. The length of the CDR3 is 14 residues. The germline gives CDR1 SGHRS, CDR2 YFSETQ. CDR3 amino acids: CASSERSFTLGQYF. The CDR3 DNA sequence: TGCGCCAGCAGCGAACGCAGTTTCACCCTCGGGCAGTACTTC.

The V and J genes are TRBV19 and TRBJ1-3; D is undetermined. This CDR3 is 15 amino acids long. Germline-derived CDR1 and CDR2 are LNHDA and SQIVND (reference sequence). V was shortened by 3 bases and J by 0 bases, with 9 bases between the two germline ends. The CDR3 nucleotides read TGTGCCAGTAGTATCGGGCTGACCTCTGGAAACACCATATATTTT. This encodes CASSIGLTSGNTIYF.

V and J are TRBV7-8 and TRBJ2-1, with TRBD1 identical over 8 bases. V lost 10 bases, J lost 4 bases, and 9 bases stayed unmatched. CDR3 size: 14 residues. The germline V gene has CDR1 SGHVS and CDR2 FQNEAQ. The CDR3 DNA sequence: TGTGCCACCTCGGGGACAGGAGATTACAATGAGCAGTTCTTC. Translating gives CATSGTGDYNEQFF. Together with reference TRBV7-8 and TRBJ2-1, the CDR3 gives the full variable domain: GAGVSQSPRYKVAKRGQDVALRCDPISGHVSLFWYQQALGQGPEFLTYFQNEAQLDKSGLPSDRFFAERPEGSVSTLKIQRTQQEDSAVYLCATSGTGDYNEQFFGPGTRLTVL.

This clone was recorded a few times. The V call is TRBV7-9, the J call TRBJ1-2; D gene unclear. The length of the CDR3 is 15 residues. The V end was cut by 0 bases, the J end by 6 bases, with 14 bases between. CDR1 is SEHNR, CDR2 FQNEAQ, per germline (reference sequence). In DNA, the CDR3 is TGTGCCAGCAGCTTAGCTGTCGGACTCGGAGATGGCTACACCTTC. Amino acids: CASSLAVGLGDGYTF.

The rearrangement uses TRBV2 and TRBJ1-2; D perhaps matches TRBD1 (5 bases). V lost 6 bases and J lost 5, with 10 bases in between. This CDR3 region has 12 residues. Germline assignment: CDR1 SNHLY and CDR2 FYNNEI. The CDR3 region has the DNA TGTGCCAGCAGAACAGGACCTTATGGCTACACCTTC. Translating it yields CASRTGPYGYTF.

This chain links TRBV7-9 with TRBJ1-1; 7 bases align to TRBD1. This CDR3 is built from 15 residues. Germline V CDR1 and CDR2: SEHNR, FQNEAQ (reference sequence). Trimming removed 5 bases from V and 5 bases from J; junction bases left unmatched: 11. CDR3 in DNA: TGTGCCAGCAGCATCCGGGGGACAGCGAGGACTGAAGCTTTCTTT. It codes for CASSIRGTARTEAFF.

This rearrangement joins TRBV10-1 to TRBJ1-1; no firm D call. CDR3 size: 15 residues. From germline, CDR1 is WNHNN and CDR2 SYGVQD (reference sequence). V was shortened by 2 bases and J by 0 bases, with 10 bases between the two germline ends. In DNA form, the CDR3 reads TGCGCCAGCAGTGAGACGGGGAAATTGAACACTGAAGCTTTCTTT. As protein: CASSETGKLNTEAFF.

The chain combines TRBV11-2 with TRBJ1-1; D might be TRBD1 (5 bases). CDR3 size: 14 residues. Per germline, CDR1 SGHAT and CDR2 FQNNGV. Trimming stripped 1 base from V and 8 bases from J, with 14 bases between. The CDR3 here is CASSLAKGTLEAFF. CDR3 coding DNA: TGTGCCAGCAGCTTAGCAAAGGGGACTCTCGAAGCTTTCTTT.

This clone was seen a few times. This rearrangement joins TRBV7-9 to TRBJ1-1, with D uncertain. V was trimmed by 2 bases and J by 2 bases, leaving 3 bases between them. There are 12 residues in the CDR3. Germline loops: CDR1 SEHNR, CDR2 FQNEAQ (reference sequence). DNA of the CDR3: TGTGCCAGCAGCTTAATTAACACTGAAGCTTTCTTT. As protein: CASSLINTEAFF.

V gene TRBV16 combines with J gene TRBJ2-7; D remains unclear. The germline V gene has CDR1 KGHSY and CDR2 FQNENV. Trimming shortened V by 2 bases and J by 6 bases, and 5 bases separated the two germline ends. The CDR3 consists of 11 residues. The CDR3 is CASSQEGEQYF. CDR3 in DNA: TGTGCCAGCAGCCAAGAAGGCGAGCAGTACTTC.

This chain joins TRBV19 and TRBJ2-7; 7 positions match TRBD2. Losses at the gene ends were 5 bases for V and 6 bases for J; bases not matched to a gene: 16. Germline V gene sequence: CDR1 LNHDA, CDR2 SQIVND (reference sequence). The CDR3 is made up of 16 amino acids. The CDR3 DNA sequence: TGTGCCAGTAGTTTCTGGGGACTAACGGACTCGGGCGAGCAGTACTTC. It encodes CASSFWGLTDSGEQYF.

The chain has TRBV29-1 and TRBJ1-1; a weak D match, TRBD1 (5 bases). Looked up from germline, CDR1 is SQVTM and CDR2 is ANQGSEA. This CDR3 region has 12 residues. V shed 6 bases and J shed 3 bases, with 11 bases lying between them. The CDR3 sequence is CSVWDGDTEAFF. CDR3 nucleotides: TGCAGCGTATGGGACGGTGACACTGAAGCTTTCTTT.

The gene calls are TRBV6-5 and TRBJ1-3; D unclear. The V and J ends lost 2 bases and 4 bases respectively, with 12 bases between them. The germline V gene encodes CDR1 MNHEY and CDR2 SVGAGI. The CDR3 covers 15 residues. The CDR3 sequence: CASSYGGVGGNTIYF. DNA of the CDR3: TGTGCCAGCAGTTACGGTGGGGTTGGAGGAAACACCATATATTTT.

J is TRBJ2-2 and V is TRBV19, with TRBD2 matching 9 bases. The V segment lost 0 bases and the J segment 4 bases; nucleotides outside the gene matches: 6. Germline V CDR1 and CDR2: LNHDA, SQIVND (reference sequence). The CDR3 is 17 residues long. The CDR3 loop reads CASSIDWLAGTTGELFF. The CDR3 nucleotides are TGTGCCAGTAGTATAGATTGGCTAGCGGGAACCACCGGGGAGCTGTTTTTT.

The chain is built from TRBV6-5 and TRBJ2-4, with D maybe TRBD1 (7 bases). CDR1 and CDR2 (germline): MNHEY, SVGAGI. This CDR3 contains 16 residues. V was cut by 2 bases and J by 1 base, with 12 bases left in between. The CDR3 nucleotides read TGTGCCAGCAGTTACGGAGGGGGCTGGGCCAAAAACATTCAGTACTTC. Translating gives CASSYGGGWAKNIQYF.

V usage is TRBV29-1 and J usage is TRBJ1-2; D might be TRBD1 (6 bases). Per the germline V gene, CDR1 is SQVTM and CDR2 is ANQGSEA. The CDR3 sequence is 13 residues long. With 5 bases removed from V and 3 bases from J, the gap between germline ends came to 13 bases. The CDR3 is CSVSQGSDYGYTF. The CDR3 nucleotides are TGCAGCGTTTCCCAGGGGAGCGACTATGGCTACACCTTC.

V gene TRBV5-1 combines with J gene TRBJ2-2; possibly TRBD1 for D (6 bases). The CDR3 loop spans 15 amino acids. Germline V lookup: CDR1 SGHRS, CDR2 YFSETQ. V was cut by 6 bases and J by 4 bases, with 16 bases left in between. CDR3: CASNMAQGPTGELFF. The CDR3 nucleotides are TGCGCCAGCAACATGGCACAGGGTCCCACCGGGGAGCTGTTTTTT.

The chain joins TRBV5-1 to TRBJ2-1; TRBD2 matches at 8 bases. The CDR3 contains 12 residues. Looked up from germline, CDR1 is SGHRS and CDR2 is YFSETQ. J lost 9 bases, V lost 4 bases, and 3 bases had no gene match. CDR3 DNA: TGCGCCAGCAGCCCGGGGGGGTTTGAGCAGTTCTTC. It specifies CASSPGGFEQFF.

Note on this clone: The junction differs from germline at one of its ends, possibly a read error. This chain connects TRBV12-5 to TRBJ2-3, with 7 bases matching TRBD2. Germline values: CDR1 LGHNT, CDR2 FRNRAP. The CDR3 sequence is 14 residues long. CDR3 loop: CARSGEGSIDTQYF. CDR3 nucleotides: TGTGCTAGATCGGGGGAGGGGAGCATAGATACGCAGTATTTT.

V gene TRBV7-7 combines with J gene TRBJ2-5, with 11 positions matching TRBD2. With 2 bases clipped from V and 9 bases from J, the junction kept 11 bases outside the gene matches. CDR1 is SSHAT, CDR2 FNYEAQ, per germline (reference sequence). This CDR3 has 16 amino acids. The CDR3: CASSLSGLAGGAAQYF. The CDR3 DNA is TGTGCCAGCAGCTTATCCGGCCTAGCGGGGGGAGCAGCCCAGTACTTC. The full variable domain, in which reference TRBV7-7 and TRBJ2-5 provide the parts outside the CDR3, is GAGVSQSPRYKVTKRGQDVTLRCDPISSHATLYWYQQALGQGPEFLTYFNYEAQPDKSGLPSDRFSAERPEGSISTLTIQRTEQRDSAMYRCASSLSGLAGGAAQYFGPGTRLLVL.

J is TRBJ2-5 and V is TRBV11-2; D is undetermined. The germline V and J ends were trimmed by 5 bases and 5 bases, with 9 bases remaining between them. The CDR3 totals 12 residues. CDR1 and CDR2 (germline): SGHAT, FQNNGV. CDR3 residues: CASSLSWETQYF. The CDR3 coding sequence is TGTGCCAGCAGCCTCAGCTGGGAGACCCAGTACTTC.

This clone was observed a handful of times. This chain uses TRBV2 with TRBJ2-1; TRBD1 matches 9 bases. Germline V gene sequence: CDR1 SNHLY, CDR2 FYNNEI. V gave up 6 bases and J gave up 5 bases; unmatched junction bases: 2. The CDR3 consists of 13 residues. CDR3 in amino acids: CASSRDRDNEQFF. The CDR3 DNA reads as TGTGCCAGCAGCCGGGACAGGGACAATGAGCAGTTCTTC.

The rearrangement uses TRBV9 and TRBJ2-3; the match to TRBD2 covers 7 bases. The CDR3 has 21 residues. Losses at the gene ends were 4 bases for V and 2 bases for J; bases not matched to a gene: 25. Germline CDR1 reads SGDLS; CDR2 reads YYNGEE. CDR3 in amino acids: CASSPHSRGSLADTSTDTQYF. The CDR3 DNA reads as TGTGCCAGCAGCCCTCACTCTCGGGGCTCCCTAGCGGATACTTCCACAGATACGCAGTATTTT.

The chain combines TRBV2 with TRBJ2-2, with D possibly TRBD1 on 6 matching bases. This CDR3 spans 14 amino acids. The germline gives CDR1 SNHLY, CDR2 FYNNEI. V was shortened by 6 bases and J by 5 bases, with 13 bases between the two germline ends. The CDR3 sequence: CASSDRSGTGELFF. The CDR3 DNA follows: TGTGCCAGCAGCGACAGGTCGGGGACCGGGGAGCTGTTTTTT.